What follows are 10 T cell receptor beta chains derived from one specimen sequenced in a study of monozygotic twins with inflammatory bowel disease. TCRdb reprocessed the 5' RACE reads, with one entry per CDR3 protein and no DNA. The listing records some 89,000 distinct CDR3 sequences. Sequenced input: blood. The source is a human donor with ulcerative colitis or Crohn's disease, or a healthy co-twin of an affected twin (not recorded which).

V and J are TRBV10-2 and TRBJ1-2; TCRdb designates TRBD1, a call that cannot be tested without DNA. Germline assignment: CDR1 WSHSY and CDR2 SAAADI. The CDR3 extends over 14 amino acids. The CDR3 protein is CASSPGEGVGGYTF.

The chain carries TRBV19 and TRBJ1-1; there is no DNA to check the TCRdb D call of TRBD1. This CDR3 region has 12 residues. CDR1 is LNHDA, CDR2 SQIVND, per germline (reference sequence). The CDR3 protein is CASRGAITEAFF.

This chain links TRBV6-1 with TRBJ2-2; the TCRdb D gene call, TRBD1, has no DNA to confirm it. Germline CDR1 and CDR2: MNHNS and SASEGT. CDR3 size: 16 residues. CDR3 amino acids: CASSVYGTGNTGELFF.

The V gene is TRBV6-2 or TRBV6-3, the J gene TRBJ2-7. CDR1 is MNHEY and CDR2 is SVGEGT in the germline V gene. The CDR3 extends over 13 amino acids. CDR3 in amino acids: CASSYSSRYEQYF.

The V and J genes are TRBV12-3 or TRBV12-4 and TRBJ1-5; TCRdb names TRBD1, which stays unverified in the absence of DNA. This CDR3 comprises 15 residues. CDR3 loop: CASSSGTGGRQPQHF.

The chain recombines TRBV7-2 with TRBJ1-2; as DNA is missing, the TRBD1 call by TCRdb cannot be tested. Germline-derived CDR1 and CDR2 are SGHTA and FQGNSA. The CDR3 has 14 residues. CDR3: CASSLVGQGGGYTF.

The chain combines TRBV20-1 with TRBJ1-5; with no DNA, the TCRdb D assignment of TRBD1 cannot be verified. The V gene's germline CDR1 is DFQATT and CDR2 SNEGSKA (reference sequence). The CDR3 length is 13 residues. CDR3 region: CSARTGFNQPQHF.

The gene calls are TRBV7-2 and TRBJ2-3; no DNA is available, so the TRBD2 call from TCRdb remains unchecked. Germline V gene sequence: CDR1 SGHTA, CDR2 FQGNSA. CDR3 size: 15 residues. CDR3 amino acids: CASSLPSGNTDTQYF.

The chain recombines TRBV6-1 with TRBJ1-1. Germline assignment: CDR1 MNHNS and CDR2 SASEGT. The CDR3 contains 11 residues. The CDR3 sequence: CASSWKREAFF.

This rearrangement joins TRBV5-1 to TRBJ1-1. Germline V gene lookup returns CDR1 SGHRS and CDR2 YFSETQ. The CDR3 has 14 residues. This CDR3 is CASSLEGRNTEAFF.